The clone carrying this T cell receptor beta chain was seen only a few times. Its antigen is as yet unknown. This specimen belongs to a study of T cell responses to AZD1222 COVID-19 vaccine. Data came from immunoSEQ multiplex PCR; TCRdb stores just in-frame clones and leaves some out. The sample includes about 130,000 clones, approximately 85% of them seen just once. Whole-study findings and limits: Baseline serostatus was positive in only a handful of AZD1222 recipients.

Here the sequenced sample was peripheral blood, taken on day 0 of MenACWY control vaccination. The receptor's source is an adult in good health.

DNA for the CDR3: TGCGCCAGCAGCTTAGCGCTAGCGGGAGCCCAAGAGACCCAGTACTTC. It translates to CASSLALAGAQETQYF. The chain carries TRBV5-1 and TRBJ2-5, with TRBD2 identical over 10 bases. CDR1 is SGHRS and CDR2 is YFSETQ in the germline V gene. The CDR3 contains 16 residues. Germline trimming cut 2 bases from V and 1 base from J; bases unmatched to any gene: 5.